These 3 T cell receptor beta chains came from one sample sequenced in a study of Tregs in tolerant kidney transplant recipients. The assay was immunoSEQ multiplex PCR, and TCRdb's table has in-frame clones only and misses some. This repertoire includes roughly 34,000 clones. The sample consisted of CD8+ T cells from blood, taken before the transplant. These receptors originate from a human donor who received a combined kidney and bone marrow transplant.

On this clone: The CDR3 goes on 3 residues after the read ends, and that part is filled in from the germline J gene. The J gene is TRBJ2-2, the V gene TRBV11-3, with a weak D call TRBD1 (6 bases). Deletions cut 5 bases from V and 1 base from J, with 11 bases between. This CDR3 is 15 amino acids long. The germline CDR1 and CDR2 sequences are SGHNT and YENEEA. Incomplete CDR3 DNA: TGTGCCAGCAGCGTTTCGACAGGGAACACCGGGGAG. Protein product: CASSVSTGNTGE. The entire CDR3 reads CASSVSTGNTGELFF.

Comment on this clone: The read gets to within 3 residues of the CDR3 end, and the germline J gene fills in the rest. V usage is TRBV5-1 and J usage is TRBJ1-1; 7 nucleotides line up with TRBD1. Germline V gene lookup returns CDR1 SGHRS and CDR2 YFSETQ. The CDR3 has 15 amino acids. The ends lost 4 bases at V and 0 bases at J; junction bases unmatched: 6. CDR3 residues: CASSLSGTVNTEAFF. Partial CDR3 DNA: TGCGCCAGCAGCCTATCCGGGACAGTGAACACTGAA.

The CDR3 reads CASSVGTEDPYSNQPQHF. The part of the CDR3 DNA that was read is TGTGCCAGTAGTGTCGGGACTGAGGATCCCTATAGCAATCAGCCC. The chain combines TRBV19 with TRBJ1-5; D is perhaps TRBD1 (5 bases). Read sequence stops 3 residues before the CDR3 end, and the germline J gene provides the missing end. Germline-derived CDR1 and CDR2 are LNHDA and SQIVND (reference sequence). CDR3 length equals 18 residues. Trimming left V 5 bases short and J 0 bases short, with 20 bases between. The entire variable domain, with the rest obtained from reference TRBV19 and TRBJ1-5, is as follows: DGGITQSPKYLFRKEGQNVTLSCEQNLNHDAMYWYRQDPGQGLRLIYYSQIVNDFQKGDIAEGYSVSREKKESFPLTVTSAQKNPTAFYLCASSVGTEDPYSNQPQHFGDGTRLSIL.